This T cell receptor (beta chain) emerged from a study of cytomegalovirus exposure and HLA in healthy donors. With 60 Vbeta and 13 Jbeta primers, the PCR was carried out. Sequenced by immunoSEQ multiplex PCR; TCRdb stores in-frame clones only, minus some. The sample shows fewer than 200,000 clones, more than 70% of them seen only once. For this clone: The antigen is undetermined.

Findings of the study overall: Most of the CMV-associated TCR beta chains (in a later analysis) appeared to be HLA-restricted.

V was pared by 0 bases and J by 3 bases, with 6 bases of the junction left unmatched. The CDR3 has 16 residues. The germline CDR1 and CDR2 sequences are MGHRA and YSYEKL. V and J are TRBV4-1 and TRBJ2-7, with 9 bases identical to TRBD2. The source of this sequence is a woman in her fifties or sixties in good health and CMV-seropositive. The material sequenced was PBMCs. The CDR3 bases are TGCGCCAGCAGCCAAGATCGACTAGCGGAAAACTACGAGCAGTACTTC. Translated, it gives CASSQDRLAENYEQYF.